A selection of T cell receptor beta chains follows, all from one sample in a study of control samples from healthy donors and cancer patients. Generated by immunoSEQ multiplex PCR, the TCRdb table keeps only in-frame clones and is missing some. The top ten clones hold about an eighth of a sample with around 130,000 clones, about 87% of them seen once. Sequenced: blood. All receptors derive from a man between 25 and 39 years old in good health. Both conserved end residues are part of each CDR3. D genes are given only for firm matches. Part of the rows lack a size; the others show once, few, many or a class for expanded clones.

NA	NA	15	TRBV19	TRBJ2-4	TGTGCCAGTAGTATTTATGGGGGGACCAAAAACATTCAGTACTTC	CASSIYGGTKNIQYF
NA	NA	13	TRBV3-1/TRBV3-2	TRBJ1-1	TGTGCCAGCAGACTAGCGCTGAACACTGAAGCTTTCTTT	CASRLALNTEAFF
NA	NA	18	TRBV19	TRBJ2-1	TGTGCCAGTAGTATTGAAGGTAGGGACATTGACTTCCCCAATGAGCAGTTCTTC	CASSIEGRDIDFPNEQFF
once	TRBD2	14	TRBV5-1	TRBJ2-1	TGCGCCAGCAGCTTAGGGACTAGCGGGGGTGAGCAGTTCTTC	CASSLGTSGGEQFF
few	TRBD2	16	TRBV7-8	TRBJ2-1	TGTGCCAGCAGCTTACAGCGGGGGGGCCCCCTCAATGAGCAGTTCTTC	CASSLQRGGPLNEQFF
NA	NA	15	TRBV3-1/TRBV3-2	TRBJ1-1	TGTGCCAGCAGCCCCCGGGGAGGGAGGGACACTGAAGCTTTCTTT	CASSPRGGRDTEAFF
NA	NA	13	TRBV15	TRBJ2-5	TGTGCCACCAGCAGAGATAAAGAAGAGACCCAGTACTTC	CATSRDKEETQYF
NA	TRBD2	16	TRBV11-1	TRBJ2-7	TGTGCCAGCAGCGTGAGGACTAGCGGATTTCCCTACGAGCAGTACTTC	CASSVRTSGFPYEQYF
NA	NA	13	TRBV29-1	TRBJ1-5	TGCAGCGTGACCCTGGGGAGCAATCAGCCCCAGCATTTT	CSVTLGSNQPQHF
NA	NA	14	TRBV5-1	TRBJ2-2	TGCGCCAGCAGCTCCAGGGGCGACACCGGGGAGCTGTTTTTT	CASSSRGDTGELFF
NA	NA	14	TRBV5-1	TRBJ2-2	TGCGCCAGCAGCCCCTCACAGGTCACCGGGGAGCTGTTTTTT	CASSPSQVTGELFF
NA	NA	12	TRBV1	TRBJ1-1	TGCACCAGGGGACAGCCGAACACTGAAGCTTTCTTT	CTRGQPNTEAFF
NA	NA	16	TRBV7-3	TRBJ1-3	TGTGCCAGCAGCTTAGGGGGACGGGTCTCTGGAAACACCATATATTTT	CASSLGGRVSGNTIYF
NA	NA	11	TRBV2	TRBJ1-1	TGTGCCGGAAAGTCCGACACTGAAGCTTTCTTT	CAGKSDTEAFF
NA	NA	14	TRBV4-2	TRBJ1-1	TGTGCCAGCAGCAGCGAGCCTACGAACACTGAAGCTTTCTTT	CASSSEPTNTEAFF
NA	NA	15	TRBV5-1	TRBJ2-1	TGCGCCAGCAGCATGACGGGCGATTCCTACAATGAGCAGTTCTTC	CASSMTGDSYNEQFF
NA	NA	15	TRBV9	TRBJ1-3	TGTGCCCACAGAGAAGGCAGATGCTCTGGAAACACCATATATTTT	CAHREGRCSGNTIYF
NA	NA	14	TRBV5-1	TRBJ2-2	TGCGCCAGCAGCTTGTTACCGGGAACCGGGGAGCTGTTTTTT	CASSLLPGTGELFF
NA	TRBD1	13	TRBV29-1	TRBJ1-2	TGCAGCGTTCTAGACAGGGAGGACTATGGCTACACCTTC	CSVLDREDYGYTF
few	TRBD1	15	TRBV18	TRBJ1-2	TGTGCCAGCTCACTCGGGACAGGGGTCGCCTATGGCTACACCTTC	CASSLGTGVAYGYTF
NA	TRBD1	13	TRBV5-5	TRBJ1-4	TGTGCCAGCAGCTTAGAGGACAGGACCCGGCAGTTTTTT	CASSLEDRTRQFF
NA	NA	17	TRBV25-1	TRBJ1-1	TGTGCCAGCAGTCGAGCCCCCGGCGGACACGGAAGTGGTGAAGCTTTCTTT	CASSRAPGGHGSGEAFF
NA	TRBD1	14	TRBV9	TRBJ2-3	TGTGCCAGCAGCCAGGGACAGTTGACAGATACGCAGTATTTT	CASSQGQLTDTQYF
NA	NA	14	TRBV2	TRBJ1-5	TGTGCCAGCAAGGAGGGAGTCGGCAATCAGCCCCAGCATTTT	CASKEGVGNQPQHF
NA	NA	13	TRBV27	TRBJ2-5	TGTGCCAGCAGTTTAAGGACCCAAGAGACCCAGTACTTC	CASSLRTQETQYF
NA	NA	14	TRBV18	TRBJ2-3	TGTGCCAGCTCACCACCGAGCGGCACAGATACGCAGTATTTT	CASSPPSGTDTQYF
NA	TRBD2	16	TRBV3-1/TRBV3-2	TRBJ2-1	TGTGCCAGCAGCCCGACTAGCTTTTCCCCCTACAATGAGCAGTTCTTC	CASSPTSFSPYNEQFF
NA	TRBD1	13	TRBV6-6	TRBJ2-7	TGTGCCAGCAGCCCCGGACAGGGGGGCGAGCAGTACTTC	CASSPGQGGEQYF
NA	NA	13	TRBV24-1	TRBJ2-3	TGTGCCACCAGTTCTACAGGCACAGATACGCAGTATTTT	CATSSTGTDTQYF
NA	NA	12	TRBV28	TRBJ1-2	TGTGCCAGCACCCGAAAGGGCTATGGCTACACCTTC	CASTRKGYGYTF
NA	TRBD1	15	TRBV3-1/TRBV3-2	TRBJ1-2	TGTGCCAGCAGCCGAGGGGGGACAGGGGCCTATGGCTACACCTTC	CASSRGGTGAYGYTF
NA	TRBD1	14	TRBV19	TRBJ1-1	TGTGCCAGTAGTTTAATAACAGGGGGGAATGAAGCTTTCTTT	CASSLITGGNEAFF
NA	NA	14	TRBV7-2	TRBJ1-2	TGTGCCAGCAGCTTAGCACGGGGGGACTATGGCTACACCTTC	CASSLARGDYGYTF
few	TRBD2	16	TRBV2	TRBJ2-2	TGTGCCAGTTCGAGGAGCGGGGGGCTAAACACCGGGGAGCTGTTTTTT	CASSRSGGLNTGELFF
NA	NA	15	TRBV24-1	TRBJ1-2	TGTGCCACCAGCGTTACGGCCCACCATAACTATGGCTACACCTTC	CATSVTAHHNYGYTF
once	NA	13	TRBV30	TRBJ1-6	TGTGCCTGGACCGCGGGGGGATCTTCACCCCTCCACTTT	CAWTAGGSSPLHF
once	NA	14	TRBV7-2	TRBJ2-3	TGTGCCAGCAGCTCCTCGGGGGGCGGGGTTACGCAGTATTTT	CASSSSGGGVTQYF
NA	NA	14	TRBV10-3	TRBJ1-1	TGTGCCATCACGCCCGACCTGATGAACACTGAAGCTTTCTTT	CAITPDLMNTEAFF
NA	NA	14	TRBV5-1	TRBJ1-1	TGCGCCAGCAGCGTCGGACGGGGTAACACTGAAGCTTTCTTT	CASSVGRGNTEAFF
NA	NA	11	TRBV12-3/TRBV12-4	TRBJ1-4	TGTGCCAGCAGGCGTGAGGAAAAACTGTTTTTT	CASRREEKLFF
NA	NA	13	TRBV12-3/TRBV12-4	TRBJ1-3	TGTGCCAGCAGTTTGGCCAGGGCTTTGCCCTTATATTTT	CASSLARALPLYF
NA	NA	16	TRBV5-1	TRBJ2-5	TGCGCCAGCAGCTCTGGGGGTTCTAGGATTCGAGAGACCCAGTACTTC	CASSSGGSRIRETQYF
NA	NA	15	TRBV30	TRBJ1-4	TGTGCCTGGACGCTGAAGGTGTATGTCACGAAAAAACTGTTTTTT	CAWTLKVYVTKKLFF
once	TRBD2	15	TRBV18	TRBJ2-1	TGTGCCAGCTCACCACCGGGGCGGGGGGACAATGAGCAGTTCTTC	CASSPPGRGDNEQFF
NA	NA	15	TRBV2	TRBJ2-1	TGTGCCAGCAGGAGAACTGAGGGGGACTACAATGAGCAGTTCTTC	CASRRTEGDYNEQFF
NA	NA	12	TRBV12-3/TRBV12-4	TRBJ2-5	TGTGCCAGCAGTTTAGTCGCAGAGACCCAGTACTTC	CASSLVAETQYF
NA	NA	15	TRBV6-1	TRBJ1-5	TGTGCCAGCAGTGAAAGGGGACGATTCAATCAGCCCCAGCATTTT	CASSERGRFNQPQHF
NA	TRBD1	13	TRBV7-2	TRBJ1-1	TGTGCCAGCAGCGTCCGGACAGGGGAAAAAGCTTTCTTT	CASSVRTGEKAFF
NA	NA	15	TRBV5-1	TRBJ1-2	TGCGCCAGCACGCAGACAGGACTTGTAGGGAATGGCTACACCTTC	CASTQTGLVGNGYTF
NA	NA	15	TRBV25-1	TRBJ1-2	TGTGCCAGCAGTGAATCGTCGGGACTTAGGCCTGGCTACACCTTC	CASSESSGLRPGYTF
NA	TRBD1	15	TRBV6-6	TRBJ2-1	TGTGCCAGCAGTTTACCGGGACAGGGGAGCGATGAGCAGTTCTTC	CASSLPGQGSDEQFF
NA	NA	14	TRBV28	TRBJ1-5	TGTGCCAGCAACCTAGGTCTGGGGCGGCAGCCCCAGCATTTT	CASNLGLGRQPQHF
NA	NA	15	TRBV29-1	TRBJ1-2	TGCAGCGTTGAAGATCTTTTCCAGAATATCTATGGCTACACCTTC	CSVEDLFQNIYGYTF